The 5 T cell receptor beta chains below were found in one sample sequenced in a study of blood T cell repertoires in COVID-19. This table comes from immunoSEQ multiplex PCR, and its TCRdb copy is limited to in-frame clones, with some not included. The sample contains 120,000 to 150,000 clones, approximately 90% of which appear only once. Input material: peripheral blood. The receptors come from a woman aged 45-60 years with acute or convalescent COVID-19.

J is TRBJ1-2 and V is TRBV6-1; no definite D call. The CDR3 is 15 amino acids. Trimming shortened V by 2 bases and J by 2 bases, and 12 bases separated the two germline ends. The V gene's germline CDR1 is MNHNS and CDR2 SASEGT. DNA of the CDR3: TGTGCCAGCAGTGAATTTTTTGACACAAACTATGGCTACACCTTC. It encodes CASSEFFDTNYGYTF.

The rearrangement links TRBV19 to TRBJ2-3, with D unclear. Germline lookup yields CDR1 LNHDA and CDR2 SQIVND (reference sequence). The CDR3 has 14 residues. V lost 7 bases and J lost 3, with 14 bases in between. The CDR3 loop reads CASTPGPRTDTQYF. CDR3 sequence (DNA): TGTGCCAGTACCCCTGGGCCAAGAACAGATACGCAGTATTTT.

The sample holds a few counts of this clone. The chain has TRBV28 and TRBJ1-5, with TRBD1 identical over 8 bases. CDR3 length: 14 residues. With V trimmed by 6 bases and J by 6 bases, 7 bases remained unmatched. From germline, CDR1 is MDHEN and CDR2 SYDVKM. The CDR3 coding sequence is TGTGCCAGCAGATCTCAGGGGGCTGGTCAGCCCCAGCATTTT. It translates to CASRSQGAGQPQHF.

The CDR3 sequence is CASSLPKRRLVYEQYF. CDR3 bases: TGTGCCAGCAGCTTACCCAAGCGAAGACTTGTCTACGAGCAGTACTTC. The chain links TRBV7-3 to TRBJ2-7, with D unclear. The germline V and J ends were trimmed by 2 bases and 3 bases, with 17 bases remaining between them. The germline CDR1 and CDR2 sequences are SGHTA and FQGTGA. The CDR3 is 16 residues long.

The chain combines TRBV5-6 with TRBJ1-1; D unclear. This CDR3 region has 14 residues. Per germline, CDR1 SGHDT and CDR2 YYEEEE. V gave up 4 bases and J gave up 3 bases, with 13 bases separating them. The CDR3 bases are TGTGCCAGCAGCCGGGGAAGGGAATACACTGAAGCTTTCTTT. Amino acids: CASSRGREYTEAFF.